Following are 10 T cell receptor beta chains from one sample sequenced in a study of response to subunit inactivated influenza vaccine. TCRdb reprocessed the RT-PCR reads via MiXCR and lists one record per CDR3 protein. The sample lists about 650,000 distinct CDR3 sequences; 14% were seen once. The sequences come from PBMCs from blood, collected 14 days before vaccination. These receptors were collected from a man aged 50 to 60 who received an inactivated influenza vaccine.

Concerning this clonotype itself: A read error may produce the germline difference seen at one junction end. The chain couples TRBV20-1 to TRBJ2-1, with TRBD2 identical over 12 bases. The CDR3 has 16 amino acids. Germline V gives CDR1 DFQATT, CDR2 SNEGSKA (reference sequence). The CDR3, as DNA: TGCTGTGCTAGAGCAGGACTAGCGGGGACGAACAATGAGCAGTTCTTC. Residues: CCARAGLAGTNNEQFF.

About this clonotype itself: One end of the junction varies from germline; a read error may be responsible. CDR3 protein: CASSPGQRYTHTQYF. CDR3 sequence (DNA): TGTGCCAGCAGCCCAGGACAGCGATACACACATACGCAGTATTTT. The V and J genes are TRBV4-2 and TRBJ2-3; possible D gene TRBD1, 6 bases. The CDR3 runs to 15 residues. Germline lookup yields CDR1 LGHNA and CDR2 YNFKEQ.

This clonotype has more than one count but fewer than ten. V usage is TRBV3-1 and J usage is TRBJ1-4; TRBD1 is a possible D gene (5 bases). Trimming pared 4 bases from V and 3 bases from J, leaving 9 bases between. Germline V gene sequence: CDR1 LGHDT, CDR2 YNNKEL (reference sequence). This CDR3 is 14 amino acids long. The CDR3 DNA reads TGTGCCAGCAGCCTCCAGGGTCCTAATGAAAAACTGTTTTTT. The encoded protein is CASSLQGPNEKLFF. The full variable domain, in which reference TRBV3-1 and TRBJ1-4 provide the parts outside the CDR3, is DTAVSQTPKYLVTQMGNDKSIKCEQNLGHDTMYWYKQDSKKFLKIMFSYNNKELIINETVPNRFSPKSPDKAHLNLHINSLELGDSAVYFCASSLQGPNEKLFFGSGTQLSVL.

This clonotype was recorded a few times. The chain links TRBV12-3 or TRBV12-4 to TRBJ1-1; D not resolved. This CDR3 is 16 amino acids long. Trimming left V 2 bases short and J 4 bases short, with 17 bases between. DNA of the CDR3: TGTGCCAGCAGTTTATCGATTGGCTCCTGGGGCACTGAAGCTTTCTTT. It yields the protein CASSLSIGSWGTEAFF.

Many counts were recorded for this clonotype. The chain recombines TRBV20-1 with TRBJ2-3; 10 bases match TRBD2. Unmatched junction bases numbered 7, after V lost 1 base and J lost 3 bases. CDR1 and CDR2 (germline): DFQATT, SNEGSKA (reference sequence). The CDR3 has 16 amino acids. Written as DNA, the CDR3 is TGCAGTGCTAGAGGACCTAGCGGGGGACGTACAGATACGCAGTATTTT. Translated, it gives CSARGPSGGRTDTQYF.

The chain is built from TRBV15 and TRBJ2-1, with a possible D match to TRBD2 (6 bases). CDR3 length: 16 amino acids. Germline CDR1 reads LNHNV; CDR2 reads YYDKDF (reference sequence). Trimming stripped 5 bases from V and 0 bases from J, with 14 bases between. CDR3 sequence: CATSGPWGVSYNEQFF. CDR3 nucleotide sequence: TGTGCCACCAGCGGCCCTTGGGGGGTCTCCTACAATGAGCAGTTCTTC.

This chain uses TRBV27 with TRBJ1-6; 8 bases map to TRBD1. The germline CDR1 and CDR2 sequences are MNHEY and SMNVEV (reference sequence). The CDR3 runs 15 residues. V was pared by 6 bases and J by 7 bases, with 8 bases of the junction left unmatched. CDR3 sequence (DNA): TGTGCCAGCAGGGGACAGGCGTTAGCGAATTCACCCCTCCACTTT. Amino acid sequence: CASRGQALANSPLHF.

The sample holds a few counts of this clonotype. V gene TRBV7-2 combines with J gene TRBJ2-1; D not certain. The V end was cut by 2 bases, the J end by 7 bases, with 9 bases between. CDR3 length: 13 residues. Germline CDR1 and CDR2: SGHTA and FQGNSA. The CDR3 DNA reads TGTGCCAGCAGCTTAAGGCTAATGAATGAGCAGTTCTTC. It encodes CASSLRLMNEQFF.

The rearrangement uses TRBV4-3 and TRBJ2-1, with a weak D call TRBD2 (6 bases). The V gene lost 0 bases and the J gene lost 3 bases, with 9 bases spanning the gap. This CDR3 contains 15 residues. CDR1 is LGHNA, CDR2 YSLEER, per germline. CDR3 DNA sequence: TGCGCCAGCAGCCAAGAGTGGGACTTCTACAATGAGCAGTTCTTC. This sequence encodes CASSQEWDFYNEQFF.

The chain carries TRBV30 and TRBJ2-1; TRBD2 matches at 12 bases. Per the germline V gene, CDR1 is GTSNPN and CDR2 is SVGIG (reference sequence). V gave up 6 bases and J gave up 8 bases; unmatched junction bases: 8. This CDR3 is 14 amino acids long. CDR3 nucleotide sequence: TGTGCCTGTCAACTAGCGGGGGGAGTGCATGAGCAGTTCTTC. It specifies CACQLAGGVHEQFF.